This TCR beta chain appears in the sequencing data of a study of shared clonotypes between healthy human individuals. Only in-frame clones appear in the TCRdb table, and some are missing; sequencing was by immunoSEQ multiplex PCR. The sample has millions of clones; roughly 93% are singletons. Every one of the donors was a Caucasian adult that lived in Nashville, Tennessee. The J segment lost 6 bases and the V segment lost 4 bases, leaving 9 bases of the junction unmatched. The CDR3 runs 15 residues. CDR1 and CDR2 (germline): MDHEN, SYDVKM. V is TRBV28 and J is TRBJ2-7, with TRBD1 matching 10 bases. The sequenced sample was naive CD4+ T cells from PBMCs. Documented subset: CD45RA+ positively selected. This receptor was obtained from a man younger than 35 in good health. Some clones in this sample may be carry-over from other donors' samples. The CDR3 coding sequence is TGTGCCAGCAGTTCCGGGGGGACAGGGGCCCCCGAGCAGTACTTC. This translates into CASSSGGTGAPEQYF.